The T cell receptor beta chain under discussion was sequenced for a study of T cell responses to AZD1222 COVID-19 vaccine. For the study at large: Analyses pooled second doses at about 4 or about 12 weeks.

Details on this clone: The antigen is unknown.

Study findings and constraints: Repertoires were obtained only post-peak T cell response. The span of vaccine-associated CD4 TCRs extended across spike, with dominance at 160-218 and 743-854.

Produced via immunoSEQ multiplex PCR; TCRdb's table is partial and in-frame only. The repertoire holds about 59,000 clones, with 80% to 85% as singletons. Trimming left V 6 bases short and J 0 bases short, with 12 bases between. The CDR3 has 16 amino acids. Germline CDR1 and CDR2: LNHDA and SQIVND (reference sequence). J is TRBJ2-6 and V is TRBV19; D may be TRBD2 (5 bases). The source of this sequence is an adult in good health. Sequenced here: peripheral blood, sampled on day 0 of AZD1222 vaccination. In nucleotides, the CDR3 is TGTGCCAGTAGAATAAGGAGGAGCTCTGGGGCCAACGTCCTGACTTTC. Protein sequence: CASRIRRSSGANVLTF.